These 9 T cell receptor beta chains came from one sample sequenced in a study of Graves' ophthalmopathy and Graves' hyperthyroidism. RNA transcripts served as template for amplifying TCR beta CDR3 sequences. An initial RT-PCR round employing HTBI primers preceded a second-round multiplex PCR. A single record per CDR3 protein comes from TCRdb applying MiXCR to the multiplex PCR reads. Among about 600,000 distinct CDR3 sequences listed, about 40% were seen once. Sequenced sample: peripheral blood or thyroid tissue (not recorded which). The receptor set was obtained from an adult man with Graves' hyperthyroidism.

This clonotype came up many times. This chain joins TRBV12-3 or TRBV12-4 and TRBJ1-1; the D gene is possibly TRBD1 (5 bases). CDR3 length: 11 residues. Trimming left V 1 base short and J 8 bases short, with 5 bases between. The CDR3 loop reads CASSLGGEAFF. DNA of the CDR3: TGTGCCAGCAGTTTAGGGGGGGAAGCTTTCTTT.

The chain employs TRBV6-1 and TRBJ2-2; a possible D gene is TRBD2 (6 bases). V lost 2 bases and J 2 bases, leaving 9 bases between the germline ends. In germline, CDR1 is MNHNS, CDR2 SASEGT. CDR3 length equals 15 residues. The CDR3 loop reads CASSELASNTGELFF. The CDR3 DNA follows: TGTGCCAGCAGTGAACTAGCGAGCAACACCGGGGAGCTGTTTTTT.

The rearrangement links TRBV29-1 to TRBJ1-1, with D possibly matching TRBD1 (6 bases). V gave up 8 bases and J gave up 0 bases, with 13 bases separating them. The CDR3 spans 13 residues. CDR1 is SQVTM, CDR2 ANQGSEA, per germline. The CDR3 reads CSRTDRLNTEAFF. CDR3 nucleotides: TGCAGCAGAACGGACAGATTGAACACTGAAGCTTTCTTT.

This clonotype was seen repeatedly, ten times or more. The chain carries TRBV20-1 and TRBJ2-7, with D perhaps assigned TRBD1 or TRBD2 (5 bases each). The germline V gene has CDR1 DFQATT and CDR2 SNEGSKA (reference sequence). V lost 2 bases and J 4 bases, leaving 9 bases between the germline ends. This CDR3 region has 12 residues. The CDR3 sequence: CSARRDGYEQYF. The CDR3 DNA reads TGCAGTGCTAGAAGGGACGGTTACGAGCAGTACTTC.

This clonotype was seen at least ten times. This chain joins TRBV6-1 and TRBJ1-5; no firm D call. CDR3 length equals 14 residues. Trimming cost V 3 bases and J 2 bases, with 8 bases left between them. Germline V gives CDR1 MNHNS, CDR2 SASEGT. CDR3 amino acids: CASSDTAGNQPQHF. In DNA, the CDR3 is TGTGCCAGCAGTGACACGGCGGGCAATCAGCCCCAGCATTTT.

Many counts were recorded for this clonotype. The chain uses TRBV7-6 and TRBJ2-7; the match to TRBD1 covers 8 bases. The V segment lost 5 bases and the J segment 0 bases; nucleotides outside the gene matches: 6. The germline V gene encodes CDR1 SGHVS and CDR2 FNYEAQ. There are 15 residues in the CDR3. The CDR3 DNA follows: TGTGCCAGCAGCCAAGGACAGGGCTACTCCTACGAGCAGTACTTC. Translating it yields CASSQGQGYSYEQYF.

This clonotype was picked up many times. This chain uses TRBV25-1 with TRBJ1-6; D call uncertain. This CDR3 is 16 amino acids long. CDR1 and CDR2 from the germline V gene are MGHDK and SYGVNS. Trimming cost V 2 bases and J 0 bases, with 8 bases left between them. As DNA, the CDR3 is TGTGCCAGCAGTGAAGTCAGCCTCTCCTATAATTCACCCCTCCACTTT. Residues: CASSEVSLSYNSPLHF.

The chain links TRBV4-1 to TRBJ2-5; tentatively, D is TRBD1 (6 bases). From germline, CDR1 is MGHRA and CDR2 YSYEKL. Trimming took 1 base from V and 1 from J, leaving 10 bases between them. CDR3 length: 15 residues. The CDR3 DNA reads TGCGCCAGCAGCCAAGGCAGGGGCCTCCAAGAGACCCAGTACTTC. Encoded protein: CASSQGRGLQETQYF.

A word on this clonotype: At one end the junction does not follow the germline gene, possibly because of a read error. This rearrangement joins TRBV7-9 to TRBJ1-6; TRBD1 is a possible D gene (6 bases). CDR3 length: 15 amino acids. Per germline, CDR1 SEHNR and CDR2 FQNEAQ (reference sequence). The chain's CDR3 is CVSSPPGASNSPLHF. The CDR3 DNA reads TGTGTCAGCAGCCCACCGGGGGCTTCCAATTCACCCCTCCACTTT.